This paragraph covers one T cell receptor (beta chain) sequence. This sample is drawn from a study of T cell repertoires in cytomegalovirus infection. Trimming cost V 1 base and J 0 bases, with 10 bases left between them. From germline, CDR1 is MNHGY and CDR2 SAAAGT. The CDR3 contains 16 residues. MiXCR, run by TCRdb on the reads, gives a single entry per CDR3 protein. The sample lists roughly 250,000 distinct CDR3 sequences, about 20% seen once, with 15% to 20% in the top ten. Sequencing input: CD8+ T cells from PBMCs. The rearrangement uses TRBV6-8 and TRBJ2-1; the D is unclear. This receptor was taken from a human donor in good health (CMV status not recorded). Some clones in this sample may be carry-over from other donors' samples. This CDR3 is CASSYWPKSSYNEQFF. The CDR3 coding sequence is TGTGCCAGCAGTTACTGGCCGAAAAGCTCCTACAATGAGCAGTTCTTC.